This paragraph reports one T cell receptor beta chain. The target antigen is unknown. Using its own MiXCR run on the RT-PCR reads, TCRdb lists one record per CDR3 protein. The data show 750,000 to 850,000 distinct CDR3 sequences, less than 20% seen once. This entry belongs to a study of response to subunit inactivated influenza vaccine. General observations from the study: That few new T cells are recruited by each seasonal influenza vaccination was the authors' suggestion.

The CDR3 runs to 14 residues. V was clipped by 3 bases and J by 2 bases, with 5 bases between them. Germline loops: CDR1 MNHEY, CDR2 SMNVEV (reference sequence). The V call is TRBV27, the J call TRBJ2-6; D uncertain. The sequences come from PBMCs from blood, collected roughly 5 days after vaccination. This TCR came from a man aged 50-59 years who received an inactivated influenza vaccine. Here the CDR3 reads CASSFSAGANVLTF. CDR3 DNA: TGTGCCAGCAGTTTTTCGGCTGGGGCCAACGTCCTGACTTTC.